The 22 T cell receptor beta chains below all came from one sample that was sequenced in a study of cytomegalovirus exposure and HLA in healthy donors. 60 Vbeta and 13 Jbeta primers were used in PCR. Method: immunoSEQ multiplex PCR; TCRdb's copy keeps in-frame clones and lacks some. The repertoire includes 130,000 or so clones, roughly four fifths of them detected once, and roughly 3% sits in the top ten. The sample taken for sequencing was PBMCs. The receptors were gathered from a man aged 30-40 years in good health and CMV-seronegative.

This chain joins TRBV27 and TRBJ2-1; D call uncertain. Trimming left V 6 bases short and J 2 bases short, with 8 bases between. Germline CDR1 MNHEY, CDR2 SMNVEV (reference sequence). The CDR3 is made up of 13 amino acids. In DNA form, the CDR3 reads TGTGCCAGCAGCTCAGTGACCTACAATGAGCAGTTCTTC. This encodes CASSSVTYNEQFF.

In the case of this clone: A junction end diverges from the germline sequence, so it may reflect a read error. This chain connects TRBV20-1 to TRBJ1-2; the D is unclear. Germline V gene data show CDR1 as DFQATT and CDR2 as SNEGSKA (reference sequence). The CDR3 covers 10 residues. CDR3 protein: CSASSPRHIF. The CDR3 region has the DNA TGCAGTGCTAGTAGTCCACGTCATATTTTC.

This clone was picked up a small number of times. The junction shows a germline mismatch at one end, possibly a read error. The gene calls are TRBV7-7 and TRBJ2-5, with a weak D call TRBD1 (5 bases). From germline, CDR1 is SSHAT and CDR2 FNYEAQ (reference sequence). The CDR3 has 14 amino acids. The DNA for the CDR3 is TGTGCTAGCAGCCAGACGGCAGGGCAGGAGACCCAGTACTTC. It translates to CASSQTAGQETQYF.

In its sample, this clone was seen once. The chain combines TRBV30 with TRBJ1-1, with 12 nucleotides matching TRBD1. Germline trimming cut 3 bases from V and 7 bases from J; bases unmatched to any gene: 9. The V gene's germline CDR1 is GTSNPN and CDR2 SVGIG (reference sequence). This CDR3 is 15 amino acids long. Written as DNA, the CDR3 is TGTGCCTGGAGGGCCGGGACAGGGGGCTGGAGTGAAGCTTTCTTT. Translating gives CAWRAGTGGWSEAFF.

CDR3 residues: CASSQFRTGRSFRNTEAFF. The CDR3 coding sequence is TGTGCCAGCAGCCAGTTCCGGACAGGTCGTTCGTTCCGAAACACTGAAGCTTTCTTT. The rearrangement joins TRBV14 to TRBJ1-1; 7 bases are a match to TRBD1. J was trimmed by 2 bases and V by 3 bases; bases with no gene match: 18. Germline V gives CDR1 SGHDN, CDR2 FVKESK. There are 19 residues in the CDR3.

This clone was counted only a few times. The rearrangement uses TRBV7-6 and TRBJ2-4; the D gene is possibly TRBD1 (8 bases). V lost 5 bases and J lost 8, with 13 bases in between. This CDR3 region has 13 residues. The V gene's germline CDR1 is SGHVS and CDR2 FNYEAQ. The CDR3 bases are TGTGCCAGCAGCGACAGGGGAGGGGACATTCAGTACTTC. Its protein product is CASSDRGGDIQYF. The full variable domain, its missing parts supplied by reference TRBV7-6 and TRBJ2-4, is GAGVSQSPRYKVTKRGQDVALRCDPISGHVSLYWYRQALGQGPEFLTYFNYEAQQDKSGLPNDRFSAERPEGSISTLTIQRTEQRDSAMYRCASSDRGGDIQYFGAGTRLSVL.

V gene TRBV27 combines with J gene TRBJ2-1; a possible D gene is TRBD2 (6 bases). V gave up 7 bases and J gave up 3 bases, with 13 bases separating them. This CDR3 is 14 amino acids long. Germline V gene sequence: CDR1 MNHEY, CDR2 SMNVEV (reference sequence). The CDR3 DNA is TGTGCCAGCAATGGCGGGGAGGACTACAATGAGCAGTTCTTC. Its translation is CASNGGEDYNEQFF.

V gene TRBV28 combines with J gene TRBJ2-1, with 14 bases that match TRBD2. The V segment lost 1 base and the J segment 6 bases; nucleotides outside the gene matches: 8. Germline CDR1 reads MDHEN; CDR2 reads SYDVKM. The CDR3 is made up of 18 amino acids. CDR3 DNA: TGTGCCAGCAGTTTATTCATCGGACTAGCGGGAGGTGGCAATGAGCAGTTCTTC. It specifies CASSLFIGLAGGGNEQFF.

The J gene is TRBJ2-7, the V gene TRBV18; weak D call: TRBD1 (6 bases). Trimming pared 5 bases from V and 4 bases from J, leaving 18 bases between. CDR3 size: 15 residues. From germline, CDR1 is KGHSH and CDR2 LQKENI. CDR3 in amino acids: CASSSRARGWYEQYF. CDR3 coding DNA: TGTGCCAGCTCATCCCGGGCCAGGGGATGGTACGAGCAGTACTTC. Filled out from reference TRBV18 and TRBJ2-7, the complete variable domain reads NAGVMQNPRHLVRRRGQEARLRCSPMKGHSHVYWYRQLPEEGLKFMVYLQKENIIDESGMPKERFSAEFPKEGPSILRIQQVVRGDSAAYFCASSSRARGWYEQYFGPGTRLTVT.

The rearrangement joins TRBV6-5 to TRBJ2-1, with TRBD1 as a possible D gene (5 bases). CDR3 length equals 13 residues. V lost 0 bases and J lost 7, with 7 bases in between. Germline loops: CDR1 MNHEY, CDR2 SVGAGI. CDR3 amino acids: CASSYSTANEQFF. CDR3 in DNA: TGTGCCAGCAGTTACTCGACAGCAAATGAGCAGTTCTTC.

This clone showed up just a few times. The chain carries TRBV28 and TRBJ2-7; TRBD2 matches at 9 bases. The CDR3 spans 14 residues. J lost 7 bases, V lost 6 bases, and 10 bases had no gene match. Germline CDR1 reads MDHEN; CDR2 reads SYDVKM. Here the CDR3 reads CASRISGGLREQYF. CDR3 bases: TGTGCCAGCAGGATCAGCGGGGGGTTGAGGGAGCAGTACTTC.

The chain is built from TRBV4-2 and TRBJ2-5, with 9 bases lining up with TRBD2. Germline V CDR1 and CDR2: LGHNA, YNFKEQ. With 3 bases clipped from V and 3 bases from J, the junction kept 2 bases outside the gene matches. This CDR3 comprises 14 residues. CDR3 nucleotide sequence: TGTGCCAGCAGCCACAGACTAGCGGAAGAGACCCAGTACTTC. It encodes CASSHRLAEETQYF.

This clone was recorded a few times. The chain is built from TRBV18 and TRBJ1-6; a possible D gene is TRBD1 (6 bases). The CDR3 spans 14 residues. Germline CDR1 KGHSH, CDR2 LQKENI. V lost 3 bases and J lost 8, with 11 bases in between. The CDR3 DNA follows: TGTGCCAGCTCACCGACAGGTACTGATTCACCCCTCCACTTT. As protein: CASSPTGTDSPLHF.

V usage is TRBV25-1 and J usage is TRBJ1-1; D unresolved. V was pared by 4 bases and J by 0 bases, with 6 bases between. CDR1 and CDR2 from the germline V gene are MGHDK and SYGVNS. The CDR3 contains 13 residues. The DNA for the CDR3 is TGTGCCAGCAGTGCCGGTCTGAACACTGAAGCTTTCTTT. This gives the protein CASSAGLNTEAFF.

The chain recombines TRBV7-3 with TRBJ2-5; TRBD2 agrees at 7 bases. The V segment lost 0 bases and the J segment 5 bases; nucleotides outside the gene matches: 6. Germline V gives CDR1 SGHTA, CDR2 FQGTGA. The CDR3 has 15 amino acids. CDR3 sequence reads: CASSLTGEGTETQYF. DNA for the CDR3: TGTGCCAGCAGCTTAACGGGGGAGGGTACGGAGACCCAGTACTTC.

The V gene is TRBV7-2, the J gene TRBJ2-3, with 9 bases matching TRBD2. Unmatched junction bases numbered 8, after V lost 6 bases and J lost 1 base. From germline, CDR1 is SGHTA and CDR2 FQGNSA. CDR3 size: 16 residues. CDR3 sequence: CASSPQAGGGTDTQYF. CDR3 in DNA: TGTGCCAGCAGTCCTCAAGCGGGGGGCGGCACAGATACGCAGTATTTT.

This sequence joins TRBV29-1 and TRBJ1-1; unclear D gene. The CDR3 is made up of 11 amino acids. CDR1 and CDR2 (germline): SQVTM, ANQGSEA. Between the trimmed V and J ends, which lost 3 bases and 12 bases, there was a span of 14 bases. The CDR3 nucleotides are TGCAGCGTTGATCCGTATGAACAGTCTTTCTTT. Translating it yields CSVDPYEQSFF.

The gene calls are TRBV29-1 and TRBJ2-5; 14 bases are a match to TRBD2. The CDR3 loop spans 14 amino acids. Germline V gene data show CDR1 as SQVTM and CDR2 as ANQGSEA. V shed 4 bases, J shed 5 bases, and the junction held 3 bases outside the gene matches. This chain's CDR3 is CSVGGTSGSETQYF. For the CDR3, the DNA is TGCAGCGTTGGAGGGACTAGCGGGAGTGAGACCCAGTACTTC.

The rearrangement links TRBV9 to TRBJ2-1, with 10 positions matching TRBD2. CDR1 and CDR2 from the germline V gene are SGDLS and YYNGEE. The CDR3 has 17 amino acids. V gave up 3 bases and J gave up 1 base; unmatched junction bases: 7. CDR3 coding DNA: TGTGCCAGCAGCGGCTTGAGCGGGAGGGCGTCCTACAATGAGCAGTTCTTC. This codes for CASSGLSGRASYNEQFF.

The chain carries TRBV7-2 and TRBJ2-6, with a possible D match to TRBD1 (6 bases). The CDR3 sequence is 18 residues long. Germline-derived CDR1 and CDR2 are SGHTA and FQGNSA. With 6 bases removed from V and 4 bases from J, the gap between germline ends came to 22 bases. The CDR3 DNA reads TGTGCCAGCAGAATATCACAGGGATCGTTGTTGGGGGCCAACGTCCTGACTTTC. It translates to CASRISQGSLLGANVLTF.

This clone was picked up a small number of times. The chain recombines TRBV5-4 with TRBJ2-7, with 8 bases aligning to TRBD1. V lost 4 bases to trimming and J lost 6 bases; unmatched junction nucleotides: 12. Germline V gives CDR1 SGHNT, CDR2 YYREEE (reference sequence). The CDR3 contains 15 residues. This CDR3 reads CASSHLGQGFGEQYF. CDR3 nucleotide sequence: TGTGCCAGCAGCCACCTCGGACAGGGTTTCGGCGAGCAGTACTTC.

V and J are TRBV7-9 and TRBJ1-3; maybe TRBD1 (6 bases). The germline gives CDR1 SEHNR, CDR2 FQNEAQ (reference sequence). V lost 6 bases and J 4 bases, leaving 16 bases between the germline ends. This CDR3 is 15 amino acids long. The CDR3 sequence: CASSNTQGYGNTIYF. For the CDR3, the DNA is TGTGCCAGCAGTAATACACAGGGATACGGAAACACCATATATTTT.